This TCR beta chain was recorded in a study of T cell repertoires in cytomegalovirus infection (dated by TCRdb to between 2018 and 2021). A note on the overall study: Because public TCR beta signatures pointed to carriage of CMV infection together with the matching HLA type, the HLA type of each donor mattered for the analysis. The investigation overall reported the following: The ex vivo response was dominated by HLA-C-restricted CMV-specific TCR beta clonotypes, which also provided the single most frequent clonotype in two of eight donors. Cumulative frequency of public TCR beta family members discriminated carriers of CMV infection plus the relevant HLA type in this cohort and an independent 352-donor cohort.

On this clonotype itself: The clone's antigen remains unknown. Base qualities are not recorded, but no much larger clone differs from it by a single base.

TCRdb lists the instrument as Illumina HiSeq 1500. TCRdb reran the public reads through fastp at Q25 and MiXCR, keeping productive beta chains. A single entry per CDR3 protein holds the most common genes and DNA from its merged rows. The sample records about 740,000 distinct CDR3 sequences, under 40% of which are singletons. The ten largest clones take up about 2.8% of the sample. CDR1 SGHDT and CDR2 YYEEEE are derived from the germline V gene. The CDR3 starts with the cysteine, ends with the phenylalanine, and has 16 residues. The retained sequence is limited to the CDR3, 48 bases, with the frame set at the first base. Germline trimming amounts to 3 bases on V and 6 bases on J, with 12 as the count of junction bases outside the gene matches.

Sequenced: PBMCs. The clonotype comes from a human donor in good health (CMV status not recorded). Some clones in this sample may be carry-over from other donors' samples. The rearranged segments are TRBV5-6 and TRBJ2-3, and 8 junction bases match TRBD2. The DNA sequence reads TGTGCCAGCAGCTCCCGACTAGCGAGAGAGGGGGATACGCAGTATTTT. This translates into CASSSRLAREGDTQYF.